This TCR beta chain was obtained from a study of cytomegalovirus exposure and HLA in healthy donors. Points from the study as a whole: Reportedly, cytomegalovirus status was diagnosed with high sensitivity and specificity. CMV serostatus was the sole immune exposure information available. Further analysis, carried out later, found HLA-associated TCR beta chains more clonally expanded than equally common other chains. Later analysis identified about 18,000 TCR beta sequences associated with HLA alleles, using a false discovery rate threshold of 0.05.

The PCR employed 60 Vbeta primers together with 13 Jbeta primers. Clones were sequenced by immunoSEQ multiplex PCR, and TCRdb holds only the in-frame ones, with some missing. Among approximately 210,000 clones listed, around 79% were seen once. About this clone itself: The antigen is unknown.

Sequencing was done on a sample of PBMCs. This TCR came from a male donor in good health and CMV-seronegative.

CDR3 loop: CASSELTGGAINNSPLHF. The CDR3 DNA reads TGTGCCAGCAGTGAATTGACAGGGGGCGCGATCAATAATTCACCCCTCCACTTT. V and J are TRBV25-1 and TRBJ1-6; 10 bases line up with TRBD1. CDR3 length equals 18 residues. CDR1 is MGHDK and CDR2 is SYGVNS in the germline V gene. Germline trimming cut 1 base from V and 5 bases from J; bases unmatched to any gene: 8.